The entry that follows covers one T cell receptor (beta chain) sequence. The sample is drawn from a study of T cell changes during pregnancy in multiple sclerosis. Germline V gives CDR1 SGHRS, CDR2 YFSETQ. The CDR3 runs to 15 residues. The V end was cut by 4 bases, the J end by 2 bases, with 13 bases between. Profiled with immunoSEQ multiplex PCR; TCRdb holds only in-frame clones, not every one. The data hold about 40,000 clones, with just under 95% observed a single time. The sequence was obtained from a female donor with multiple sclerosis, enrolled in a pregnancy study. Material: CD8+ T cells from peripheral blood mononuclear cells, obtained in the third trimester of pregnancy. V usage is TRBV5-1 and J usage is TRBJ1-5; D perhaps matches TRBD1 (6 bases). This CDR3 is CASSVGGGGNQPQHF. CDR3 nucleotide sequence: TGCGCCAGCAGCGTAGGGGGTGGTGGCAATCAGCCCCAGCATTTT.